This T cell receptor (beta chain) originates from a study of CD8 T cells in Susac syndrome. Reverse transcription used roughly 0.45 to 1 ug RNA and random hexamers. The method of amplification for TCR beta CDR3 was immunoSEQ multiplex PCR, covering 54 Vbeta and 13 Jbeta. One entry per CDR3 protein, called by TCRdb with MiXCR from the immunoSEQ multiplex PCR reads. This sample has over 150,000 distinct CDR3 sequences; 90% to 95% occur once, and the top ten carry 0.085% to 0.095%. V lost 4 bases, J lost 2 bases, and 20 bases lay in between. The germline CDR1 and CDR2 sequences are SQVTM and ANQGSEA. This CDR3 has 16 amino acids. This clonotype has only one observation. The sequenced target, TCR beta, came from blood CD8+ and CD4+ T cells. The study used treatment-naive patients who had stable or active relapsing-remitting disease as multiple sclerosis controls. Both CD4+ and CD8+ T cells were negatively isolated, and TEMRA cells underwent FACS enrichment.

The clonotype comes from a human donor with multiple sclerosis. The rearrangement joins TRBV29-1 to TRBJ1-2; tentatively, D is TRBD1 (5 bases). Sequenced material: CD4+ T cells from PBMCs. This CDR3 reads CSVVISRPGLNYGYTF. The CDR3 bases are TGCAGCGTTGTGATATCGCGGCCGGGACTAAACTATGGCTACACCTTC.